A selection of T cell receptor beta chains follows, all from one sample in a study of blood T cell repertoires in COVID-19. Repertoires were generated with immunoSEQ multiplex PCR, while TCRdb's copy carries only in-frame clones and drops some. The table lists 250,000 or so clones, about 80% of them singletons. The sequencing input was PBMCs or T cells enriched from blood (not recorded which). These receptors all stem from a man aged 45-65 years who had recovered from COVID-19. Both conserved end residues are part of each CDR3. The D gene is left open where the match is weak. Clone size is given for some rows only: seen once, a few or many times, or a class if the clone is expanded.

J | length | V | D | size | CDR3 | DNA
TRBJ1-2 | 18 | TRBV18 | NA | NA | CASSPDGRVGGATVGYTF | TGTGCCAGCTCACCAGATGGCCGCGTGGGGGGGGCAACAGTTGGCTACACCTTC
TRBJ2-7 | 18 | TRBV3-1/TRBV3-2 | TRBD1 | NA | CASSQVSVFGQGTYEQYF | TGTGCCAGCAGCCAAGTATCCGTCTTCGGACAGGGAACCTACGAGCAGTACTTC
TRBJ1-3 | 15 | TRBV11-3 | NA | NA | CASSLTDGGGNTIYF | TGTGCCAGCAGCTTAACTGACGGGGGTGGAAACACCATATATTTT
TRBJ1-1 | 14 | TRBV5-1 | NA | NA | CAVIRGSRNTEAFF | TGCGCGGTAATAAGAGGCAGCAGGAACACTGAAGCTTTCTTT
TRBJ2-2 | 13 | TRBV19 | NA | NA | CASKRSGTGELFF | TGTGCCAGTAAGAGGAGCGGCACCGGGGAGCTGTTTTTT
TRBJ1-1 | 15 | TRBV3-1/TRBV3-2 | NA | NA | CASSSGRGPATEAFF | TGTGCCAGCAGTTCTGGGCGGGGCCCCGCCACTGAAGCTTTCTTT
TRBJ1-1 | 14 | TRBV7-9 | TRBD1 | NA | CASSLATGGTEAFF | TGTGCCAGCAGCCTGGCGACAGGGGGAACTGAAGCTTTCTTT
TRBJ2-7 | 16 | TRBV5-6 | NA | NA | CASSPPSGRPSYEQYF | TGTGCCAGCAGCCCCCCTAGTGGGAGGCCCTCCTACGAGCAGTACTTC
TRBJ2-5 | 16 | TRBV7-3 | TRBD2 | NA | CASSLIGAGGQETQYF | TGTGCCAGCAGCTTAATAGGAGCGGGGGGTCAAGAGACCCAGTACTTC
TRBJ2-7 | 16 | TRBV4-1 | TRBD1 | NA | CASSQDWDSFGDEQYF | TGCGCCAGCAGCCAAGATTGGGACAGCTTCGGTGACGAGCAGTACTTC
TRBJ1-3 | 15 | TRBV5-5 | NA | NA | CASKEGDYLGNTIYF | TGTGCCTCAAAAGAGGGAGACTATCTTGGAAACACCATATATTTT
TRBJ2-1 | 15 | TRBV27 | TRBD2 | NA | CASTSSGGFNNEQFF | TGTGCCAGCACCAGTAGCGGGGGGTTTAACAATGAGCAGTTCTTC
TRBJ2-7 | 13 | TRBV2 | TRBD1 | NA | CASNRQGPDEQYF | TGTGCCAGCAATCGACAGGGTCCGGACGAGCAGTACTTC
TRBJ2-7 | 13 | TRBV11-1 | NA | NA | CASSRRDRGEQYF | TGTGCCAGCAGCAGGAGGGACCGGGGAGAGCAGTACTTC
TRBJ2-2 | 15 | TRBV28 | NA | NA | CASTEFTKRDVELFF | TGTGCCAGCACCGAGTTTACCAAGAGGGATGTGGAGCTGTTTTTT
TRBJ2-7 | 14 | TRBV7-9 | TRBD1 | NA | CASSFPGQGYEQYF | TGTGCCAGCAGCTTTCCGGGACAGGGTTACGAGCAGTACTTC
TRBJ1-1 | 15 | TRBV6-5 | TRBD1 | NA | CASSLTQGVNTEAFF | TGTGCCAGCAGCCTCACCCAGGGGGTGAACACTGAAGCTTTCTTT
TRBJ2-7 | 16 | TRBV7-9 | TRBD2 | NA | CASSFGGAGVFYEQYF | TGTGCCAGCAGCTTTGGGGGAGCGGGAGTGTTTTACGAGCAGTACTTC
TRBJ2-5 | 14 | TRBV19 | TRBD2 | once | CASSRLAGRETQYF | TGTGCCAGTAGTCGGCTAGCGGGTAGAGAGACCCAGTACTTC
TRBJ1-2 | 15 | TRBV7-2 | NA | NA | CASSLGGTDYRGYTF | TGTGCCAGCAGCTTAGGCGGGACGGACTACCGTGGCTACACCTTC
TRBJ1-2 | 13 | TRBV28 | TRBD1 | NA | CASSLGGRVGYTF | TGTGCCAGCAGCCTAGGGGGCAGGGTGGGCTACACCTTC
TRBJ2-3 | 14 | TRBV27 | NA | NA | CASRITSYTNTQYF | TGTGCCAGCAGGATAACTAGCTACACAAATACGCAGTATTTT
TRBJ1-2 | 14 | TRBV18 | TRBD1 | NA | CASSPRDSGYGYTF | TGTGCCAGCTCACCCCGGGACAGCGGTTATGGCTACACCTTC
TRBJ1-1 | 14 | TRBV2 | NA | NA | CASSEAGVNTEAFF | TGTGCCAGCAGTGAAGCAGGGGTGAACACTGAAGCTTTCTTT
TRBJ2-5 | 13 | TRBV7-9 | NA | NA | CASSPSLMETQYF | TGTGCCAGCAGCCCGAGTCTTATGGAGACCCAGTACTTC
TRBJ1-6 | 15 | TRBV5-1 | NA | once | CASSLREVGNSPLHF | TGCGCCAGCAGCTTGAGGGAGGTGGGAAATTCACCCCTCCACTTT
TRBJ2-7 | 14 | TRBV6-5 | TRBD2 | NA | CASNPGTSVNEQYF | TGTGCCAGCAACCCCGGGACTAGCGTTAACGAGCAGTACTTC
TRBJ2-1 | 17 | TRBV7-9 | TRBD2 | NA | CASREAGLRGPYNEQFF | TGTGCCAGCCGGGAAGCGGGGCTTCGCGGGCCCTACAATGAGCAGTTCTTC
TRBJ1-4 | 16 | TRBV20-1 | NA | NA | CSASEFEGGGVEKLFF | TGCAGTGCTAGTGAATTTGAAGGCGGGGGTGTGGAAAAACTGTTTTTT
TRBJ2-2 | 12 | TRBV5-1 | NA | NA | CASSLNTGELFF | TGCGCCAGCAGCCTTAACACCGGGGAGCTGTTTTTT
TRBJ1-1 | 13 | TRBV18 | TRBD1 | NA | CASSLTGLTEAFF | TGTGCCAGCTCACTGACAGGGCTCACTGAAGCTTTCTTT
TRBJ1-2 | 15 | TRBV7-8 | NA | NA | CASSFHATGNYGYTF | TGTGCCAGCAGCTTCCACGCCACAGGGAACTATGGCTACACCTTC
TRBJ2-3 | 16 | TRBV10-1 | TRBD2 | NA | CASSSGLAGEADTQYF | TGCGCCAGCAGTTCTGGACTAGCGGGAGAAGCAGATACGCAGTATTTT
TRBJ1-6 | 14 | TRBV5-1 | NA | NA | CASSLDRAASPLHF | TGCGCCAGCAGCTTGGACAGGGCCGCTTCACCCCTCCACTTT
TRBJ1-5 | 12 | TRBV12-3/TRBV12-4 | NA | few | CAVQAPNQPQHF | TGTGCCGTCCAAGCCCCTAATCAGCCCCAGCATTTT
TRBJ1-1 | 13 | TRBV5-5 | NA | NA | CASSLDGGADAFF | TGTGCCAGCAGCTTGGATGGGGGCGCGGATGCTTTCTTT
TRBJ2-7 | 14 | TRBV28 | NA | NA | CASSLSRVPYEQYF | TGTGCCAGCAGTTTATCGCGGGTCCCCTACGAGCAGTACTTC
TRBJ2-7 | 11 | TRBV18 | NA | NA | CASSSPYEQYF | TGTGCCAGCTCATCTCCCTACGAGCAGTACTTC
TRBJ2-1 | 15 | TRBV28 | NA | NA | CASSLLLSSYNEQFF | TGTGCCAGCAGTTTATTGCTTAGCTCCTACAATGAGCAGTTCTTC
TRBJ2-3 | 17 | TRBV5-6 | TRBD2 | NA | CASSWTLAGGYTDTQYF | TGTGCCAGCAGCTGGACCCTAGCGGGAGGGTACACAGATACGCAGTATTTT
TRBJ2-6 | 15 | TRBV5-4 | NA | NA | CASSQGHAGANVLTF | TGTGCCAGCAGCCAGGGTCACGCTGGGGCCAACGTCCTGACTTTC
TRBJ2-5 | 15 | TRBV5-8 | TRBD2 | NA | CASRPLRRGQETQYF | TGTGCCAGCAGGCCGCTCCGGCGGGGGCAAGAGACCCAGTACTTC
TRBJ2-2 | 17 | TRBV3-1/TRBV3-2 | NA | NA | CASSQEGRGRHTGELFF | TGTGCCAGCAGCCAAGAAGGGAGGGGGAGGCACACCGGGGAGCTGTTTTTT
TRBJ2-7 | 13 | TRBV6-5 | NA | NA | CASSRTQGYEQYF | TGTGCCAGCAGCCGAACGCAGGGGTACGAGCAGTACTTC
TRBJ2-2 | 17 | TRBV27 | TRBD1 | NA | CASSRRTGGTNTGELFF | TGTGCCAGCAGTCGCCGGACAGGGGGAACGAACACCGGGGAGCTGTTTTTT
TRBJ2-7 | 13 | TRBV12-3/TRBV12-4 | NA | NA | CASSWFSGYEQYF | TGTGCCAGCAGTTGGTTTAGCGGATACGAGCAGTACTTC
TRBJ2-3 | 13 | TRBV28 | NA | NA | CASSSEGADTQYF | TGTGCCAGCAGTTCCGAGGGGGCAGATACGCAGTATTTT
TRBJ1-1 | 13 | TRBV29-1 | NA | NA | CSVGQASNTEAFF | TGCAGCGTTGGTCAGGCCTCGAACACTGAAGCTTTCTTT
TRBJ1-3 | 17 | TRBV5-6 | TRBD1 | NA | CASSLDRGFQSGNTIYF | TGTGCCAGCAGCTTGGACAGGGGGTTTCAGTCTGGAAACACCATATATTTT
TRBJ2-2 | 14 | TRBV6-2/TRBV6-3 | TRBD1 | NA | CASSQTGAGGELFF | TGTGCCAGCAGTCAGACAGGGGCGGGCGGGGAGCTGTTTTTT
TRBJ1-5 | 11 | TRBV19 | NA | few | CASSIEAHQHF | TGTGCCAGTAGTATAGAGGCCCACCAGCATTTT
TRBJ1-6 | 16 | TRBV2 | NA | NA | CASIETSGIANSPLHF | TGTGCCAGCATTGAAACGTCGGGGATCGCTAATTCACCCCTCCACTTT
TRBJ2-3 | 14 | TRBV28 | NA | once | CASGRIRGTDTQYF | TGTGCCAGTGGAAGGATCCGGGGCACAGATACGCAGTATTTT
TRBJ1-6 | 14 | TRBV7-8 | NA | NA | CASSTSGGSSPLHF | TGTGCCAGCAGCACATCGGGGGGAAGTTCACCCCTCCACTTT
TRBJ2-3 | 14 | TRBV11-2 | TRBD2 | few | CASSPAPTGGTQYF | TGTGCCAGCAGCCCCGCCCCCACGGGAGGGACGCAGTATTTT
TRBJ1-1 | 13 | TRBV6-1 | NA | NA | CASSEAGRGQAFF | TGTGCCAGCAGTGAAGCCGGCAGGGGCCAAGCTTTCTTT
TRBJ1-6 | 12 | TRBV5-1 | TRBD1 | NA | CAGGQGNSPLHF | TGCGCCGGGGGACAGGGTAATTCACCCCTCCACTTT
TRBJ2-3 | 12 | TRBV3-1/TRBV3-2 | NA | once | CASSQPADTQYF | TGTGCCAGCAGCCAACCGGCAGATACGCAGTATTTT